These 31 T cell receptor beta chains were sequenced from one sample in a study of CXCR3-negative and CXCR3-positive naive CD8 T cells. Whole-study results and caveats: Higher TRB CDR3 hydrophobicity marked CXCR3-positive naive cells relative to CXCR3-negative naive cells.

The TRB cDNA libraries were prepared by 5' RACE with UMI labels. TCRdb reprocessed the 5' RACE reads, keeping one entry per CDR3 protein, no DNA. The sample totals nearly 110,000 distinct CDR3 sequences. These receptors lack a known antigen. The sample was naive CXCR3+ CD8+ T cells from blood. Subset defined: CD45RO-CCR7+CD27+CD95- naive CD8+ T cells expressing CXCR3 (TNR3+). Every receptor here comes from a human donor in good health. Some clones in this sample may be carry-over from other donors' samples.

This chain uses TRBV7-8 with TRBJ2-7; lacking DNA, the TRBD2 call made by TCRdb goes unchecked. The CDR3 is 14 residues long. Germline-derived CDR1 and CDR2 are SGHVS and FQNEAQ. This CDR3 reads CASSLDPGGPEQYF.

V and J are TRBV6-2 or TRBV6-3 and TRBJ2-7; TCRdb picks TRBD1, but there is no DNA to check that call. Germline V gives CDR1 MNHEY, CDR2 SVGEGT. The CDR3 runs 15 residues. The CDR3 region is CASSLGWQGAYEQYF.

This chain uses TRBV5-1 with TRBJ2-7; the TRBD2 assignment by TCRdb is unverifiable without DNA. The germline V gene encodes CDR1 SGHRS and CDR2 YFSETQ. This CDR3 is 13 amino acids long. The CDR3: CASSTLAGDEQYF.

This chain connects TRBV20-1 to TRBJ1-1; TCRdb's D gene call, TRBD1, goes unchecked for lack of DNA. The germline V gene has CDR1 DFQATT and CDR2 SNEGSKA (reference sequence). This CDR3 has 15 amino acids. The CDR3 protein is CSAGQGANMNTEAFF.

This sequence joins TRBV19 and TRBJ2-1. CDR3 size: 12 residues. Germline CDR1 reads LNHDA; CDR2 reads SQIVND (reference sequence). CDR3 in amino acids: CASSIGRDEQFF.

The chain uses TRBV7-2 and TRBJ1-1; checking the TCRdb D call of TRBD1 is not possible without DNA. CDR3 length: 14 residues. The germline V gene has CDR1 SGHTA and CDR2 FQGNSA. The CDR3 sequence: CASSLSPQNTEAFF.

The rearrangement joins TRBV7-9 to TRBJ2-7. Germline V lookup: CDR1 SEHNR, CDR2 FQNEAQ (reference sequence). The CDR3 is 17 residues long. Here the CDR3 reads CASSLKGWTGASYEQYF.

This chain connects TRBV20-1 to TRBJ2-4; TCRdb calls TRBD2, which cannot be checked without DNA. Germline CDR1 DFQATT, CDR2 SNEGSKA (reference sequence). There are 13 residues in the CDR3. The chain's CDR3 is CSARLADKNIQYF.

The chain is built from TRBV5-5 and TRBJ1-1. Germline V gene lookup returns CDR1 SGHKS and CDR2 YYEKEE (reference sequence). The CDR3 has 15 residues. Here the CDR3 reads CASSFPMGGITEAFF.

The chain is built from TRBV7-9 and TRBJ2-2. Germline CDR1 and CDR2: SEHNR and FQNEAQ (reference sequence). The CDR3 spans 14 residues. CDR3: CASSLIHSTGELFF.

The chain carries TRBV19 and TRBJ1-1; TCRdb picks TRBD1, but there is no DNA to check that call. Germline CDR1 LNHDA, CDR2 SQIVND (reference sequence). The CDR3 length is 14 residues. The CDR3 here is CASSIVNGAWGVRF.

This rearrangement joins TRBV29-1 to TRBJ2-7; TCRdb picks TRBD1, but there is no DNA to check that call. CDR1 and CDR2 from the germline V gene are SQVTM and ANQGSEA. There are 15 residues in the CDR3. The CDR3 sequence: CSARGWTVSSYEQYF.

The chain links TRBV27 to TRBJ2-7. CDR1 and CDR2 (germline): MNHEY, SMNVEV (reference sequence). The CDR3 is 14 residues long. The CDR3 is CASSLGPGPYEQYF.

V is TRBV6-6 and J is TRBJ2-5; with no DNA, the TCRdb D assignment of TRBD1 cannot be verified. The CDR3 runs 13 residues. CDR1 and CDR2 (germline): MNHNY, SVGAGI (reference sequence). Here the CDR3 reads CATRGRGKETQYF.

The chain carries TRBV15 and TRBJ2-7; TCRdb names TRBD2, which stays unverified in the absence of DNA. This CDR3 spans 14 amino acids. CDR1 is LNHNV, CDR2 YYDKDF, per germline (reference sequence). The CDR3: CATSSDRGDYEQYF. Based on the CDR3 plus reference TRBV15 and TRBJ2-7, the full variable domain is DAMVIQNPRYQVTQFGKPVTLSCSQTLNHNVMYWYQQKSSQAPKLLFHYYDKDFNNEADTPDNFQSRRPNTSFCFLDIRSPGLGDTAMYLCATSSDRGDYEQYFGPGTRLTVT.

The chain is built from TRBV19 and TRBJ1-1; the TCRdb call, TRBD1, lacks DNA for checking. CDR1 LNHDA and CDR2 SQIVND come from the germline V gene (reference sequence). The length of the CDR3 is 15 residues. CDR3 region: CASSLHRGENTEAFF.

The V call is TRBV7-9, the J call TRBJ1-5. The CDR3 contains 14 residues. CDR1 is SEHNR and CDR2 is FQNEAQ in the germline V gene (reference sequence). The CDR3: CASSLVAGDQPQHF.

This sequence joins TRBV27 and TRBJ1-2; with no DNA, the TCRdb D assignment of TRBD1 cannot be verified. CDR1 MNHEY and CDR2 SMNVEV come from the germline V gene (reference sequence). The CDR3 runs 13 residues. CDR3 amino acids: CASSYTGRDGYTF.

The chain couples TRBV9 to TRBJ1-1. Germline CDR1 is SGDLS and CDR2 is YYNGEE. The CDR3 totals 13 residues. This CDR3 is CASSVVEYTEAFF.

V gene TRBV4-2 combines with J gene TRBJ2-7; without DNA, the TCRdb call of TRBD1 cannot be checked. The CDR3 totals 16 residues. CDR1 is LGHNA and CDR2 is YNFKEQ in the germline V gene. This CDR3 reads CASSHYQGDTLGEQYF.

This CDR3 reads CSVVGDGIEAFF. The chain recombines TRBV29-1 with TRBJ1-1; absent DNA, TCRdb's TRBD1 call cannot be checked. Germline CDR1 reads SQVTM; CDR2 reads ANQGSEA. The CDR3 is made up of 12 amino acids.

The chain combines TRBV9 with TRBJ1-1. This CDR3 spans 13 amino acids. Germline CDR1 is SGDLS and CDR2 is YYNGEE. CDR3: CAKTKAVNTEAFF.

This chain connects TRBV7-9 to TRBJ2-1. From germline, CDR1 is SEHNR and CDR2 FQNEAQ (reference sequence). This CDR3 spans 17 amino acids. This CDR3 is CASSTILGGGPYNEQFF.

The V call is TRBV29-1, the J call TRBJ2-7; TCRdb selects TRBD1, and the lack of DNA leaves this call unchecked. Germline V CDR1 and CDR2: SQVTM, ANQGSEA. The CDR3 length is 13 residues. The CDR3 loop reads CSVHREGGYEQYF.

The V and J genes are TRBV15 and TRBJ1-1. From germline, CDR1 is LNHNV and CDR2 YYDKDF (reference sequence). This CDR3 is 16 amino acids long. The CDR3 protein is CATSRGNHNMNTEAFF.

The CDR3 sequence is CSARDPASGGTTDTQYF. The rearrangement joins TRBV20-1 to TRBJ2-3; TCRdb reports TRBD2, a call that lacks DNA to check it against. Looked up from germline, CDR1 is DFQATT and CDR2 is SNEGSKA (reference sequence). This CDR3 is built from 17 residues.

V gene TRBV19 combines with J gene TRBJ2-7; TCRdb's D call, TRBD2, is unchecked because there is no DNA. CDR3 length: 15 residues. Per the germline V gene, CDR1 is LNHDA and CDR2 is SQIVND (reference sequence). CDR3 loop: CASTHSGGPTYEQYF.

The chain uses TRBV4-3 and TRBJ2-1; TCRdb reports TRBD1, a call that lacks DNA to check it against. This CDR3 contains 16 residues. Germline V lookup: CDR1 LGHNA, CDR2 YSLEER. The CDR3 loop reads CASSQDHQGPYNEQFF.

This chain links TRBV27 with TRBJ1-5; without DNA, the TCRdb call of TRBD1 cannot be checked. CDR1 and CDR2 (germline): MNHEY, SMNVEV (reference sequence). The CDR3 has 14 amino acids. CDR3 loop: CASSSDRDDQPQHF.

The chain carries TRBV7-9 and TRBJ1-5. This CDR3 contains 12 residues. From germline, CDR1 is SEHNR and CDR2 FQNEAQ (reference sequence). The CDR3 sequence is CASSLGFQPQHF.

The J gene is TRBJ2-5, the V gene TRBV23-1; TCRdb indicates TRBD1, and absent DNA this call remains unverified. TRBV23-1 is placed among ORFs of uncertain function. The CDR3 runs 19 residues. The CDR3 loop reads CASSQRNRTGADRGQTQYF.